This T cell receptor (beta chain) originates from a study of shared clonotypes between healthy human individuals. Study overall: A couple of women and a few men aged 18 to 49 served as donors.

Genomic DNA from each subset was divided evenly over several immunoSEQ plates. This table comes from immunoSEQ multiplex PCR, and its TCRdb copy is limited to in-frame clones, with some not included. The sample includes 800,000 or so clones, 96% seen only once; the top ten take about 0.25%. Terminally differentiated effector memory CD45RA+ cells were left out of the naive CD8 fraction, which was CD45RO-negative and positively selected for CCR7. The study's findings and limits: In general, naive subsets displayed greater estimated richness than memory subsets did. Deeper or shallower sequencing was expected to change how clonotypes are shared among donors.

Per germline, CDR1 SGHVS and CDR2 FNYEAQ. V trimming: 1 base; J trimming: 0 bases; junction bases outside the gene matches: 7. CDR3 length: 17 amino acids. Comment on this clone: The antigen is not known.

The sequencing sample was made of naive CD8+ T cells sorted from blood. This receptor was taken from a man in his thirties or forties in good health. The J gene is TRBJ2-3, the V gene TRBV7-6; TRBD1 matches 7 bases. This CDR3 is CASSLVKGASSTDTQYF. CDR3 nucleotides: TGTGCCAGCAGCTTAGTAAAGGGGGCATCTAGCACAGATACGCAGTATTTT.